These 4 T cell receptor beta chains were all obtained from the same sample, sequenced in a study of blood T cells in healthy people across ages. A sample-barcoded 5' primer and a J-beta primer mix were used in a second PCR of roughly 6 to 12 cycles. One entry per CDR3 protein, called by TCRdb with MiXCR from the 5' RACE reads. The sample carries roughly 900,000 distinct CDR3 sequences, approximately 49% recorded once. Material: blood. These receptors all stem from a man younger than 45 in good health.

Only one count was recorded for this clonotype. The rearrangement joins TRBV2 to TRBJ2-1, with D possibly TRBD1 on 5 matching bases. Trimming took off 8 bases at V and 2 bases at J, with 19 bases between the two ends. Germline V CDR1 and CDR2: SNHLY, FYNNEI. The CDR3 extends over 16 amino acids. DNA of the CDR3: TGTGCCAGCGGTGTAACGCTAGGGGTAACCTACAATGAGCAGTTCTTC. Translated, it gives CASGVTLGVTYNEQFF.

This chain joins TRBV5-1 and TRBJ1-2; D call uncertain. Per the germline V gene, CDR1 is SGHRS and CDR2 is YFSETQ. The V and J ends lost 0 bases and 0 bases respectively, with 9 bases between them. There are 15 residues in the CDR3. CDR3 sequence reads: CASSLEANTNYGYTF. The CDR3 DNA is TGCGCCAGCAGCTTGGAAGCAAACACTAACTATGGCTACACCTTC.

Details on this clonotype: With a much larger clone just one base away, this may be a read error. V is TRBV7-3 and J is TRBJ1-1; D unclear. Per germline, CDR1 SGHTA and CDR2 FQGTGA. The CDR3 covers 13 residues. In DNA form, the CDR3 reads TGTACCAGCAGCTCCTCTTGGAACACTGAAGCTTTCTTT. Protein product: CTSSSSWNTEAFF.

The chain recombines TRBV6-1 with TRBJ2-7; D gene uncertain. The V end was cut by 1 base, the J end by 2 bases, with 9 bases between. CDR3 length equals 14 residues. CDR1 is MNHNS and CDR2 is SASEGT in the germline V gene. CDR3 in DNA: TGTGCCAGCAGTGAAGAGATAGGGACCTACGAGCAGTACTTC. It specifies CASSEEIGTYEQYF.